This paragraph reports one T cell receptor beta chain. The antigen remains undetermined. The data are from a study of OX40 agonist ivuxolimab in advanced cancers. Study-level information: Clinicians treated patients with ivuxolimab, an agonistic anti-OX40 (CD134) antibody. Study findings and constraints: Antigen specificity of clonally expanded peripheral T cells was not established.

The CDR3 spans 14 residues. CDR1 is SGHTA and CDR2 is FQGTGA in the germline V gene. V was pared by 0 bases and J by 6 bases, with 9 bases between. The assay was immunoSEQ multiplex PCR, and TCRdb's table has in-frame clones only and misses some. This table holds roughly 100,000 clones, about 84% found once. Specimen: CD4+ or CD8+ T cells sorted from blood, collected in a trial of the OX40 agonist ivuxolimab. This clonotype was obtained from an adult with an advanced solid tumor such as melanoma, head and neck, liver or kidney cancer. The V call is TRBV7-3, the J call TRBJ2-1, with D perhaps being TRBD1 or TRBD2 (5 bases each). The CDR3 region is CASSLTGVSNEQFF. Here the CDR3 DNA reads TGTGCCAGCAGCTTAACGGGGGTGAGCAATGAGCAGTTCTTC.